A single sample is the source of the 16 T cell receptor beta chains below, sequenced in a study of blood T cell repertoires in COVID-19. The protocol was immunoSEQ multiplex PCR, while the TCRdb copy is restricted to in-frame clones and leaves out a portion. The sample lists tens of thousands of clones, more than 65% occurring once. The sequencing sample was made of peripheral blood. The origin of the receptors is a woman between 65 and 79 years old with acute or convalescent COVID-19.

The CDR3 loop is CASSEQPSSYEQYF. The DNA of the CDR3 is TGTGCCAGCAGTGAACAACCTAGCTCCTACGAGCAGTACTTC. This chain connects TRBV6-1 to TRBJ2-7; D is ambiguous. V was clipped by 2 bases and J by 0 bases, with 8 bases between them. Germline V lookup: CDR1 MNHNS, CDR2 SASEGT. This CDR3 is built from 14 residues.

The chain has TRBV23-1 and TRBJ1-3, with unresolved D. TRBV23-1 is annotated as an ORF whose role is uncertain. The length of the CDR3 is 14 residues. Between the trimmed V and J ends, which lost 4 bases and 4 bases, there was a span of 11 bases. Here the CDR3 reads CASSPTGPGNTIYF. DNA for the CDR3: TGCGCCAGCAGTCCCACCGGTCCCGGAAACACCATATATTTT.

This chain connects TRBV7-8 to TRBJ2-7; D remains ambiguous. Trimming pared 2 bases from V and 2 bases from J, leaving 10 bases between. The CDR3 sequence is 14 residues long. Germline CDR1 SGHVS, CDR2 FQNEAQ. The CDR3 sequence is CASSLRGITYEQYF. In DNA form, the CDR3 reads TGTGCCAGCAGCTTACGAGGTATCACCTACGAGCAGTACTTC.

In its sample, this clone was seen a few times. This chain joins TRBV7-3 and TRBJ1-2; D is possibly TRBD1 (5 bases). Trimming shortened V by 5 bases and J by 9 bases, and 19 bases separated the two germline ends. The CDR3 is made up of 14 amino acids. Germline loops: CDR1 SGHTA, CDR2 FQGTGA. CDR3 amino acids: CASSEAPGSDSYTF. CDR3 DNA: TGTGCCAGCAGCGAAGCTCCAGGGTCAGATAGCTACACCTTC.

The rearrangement joins TRBV7-9 to TRBJ2-1, with 10 bases that match TRBD2. Germline-derived CDR1 and CDR2 are SEHNR and FQNEAQ (reference sequence). J gave up 4 bases and V 2 bases, and 8 bases lay outside the gene matches. The CDR3 covers 17 residues. Here the CDR3 DNA reads TGTGCCAGCAGCTTATCCCTGACTAGCGGGCTATACAATGAGCAGTTCTTC. It translates to CASSLSLTSGLYNEQFF.

This CDR3 reads CASIEYRDRVYGYTF. The CDR3 nucleotides are TGTGCCAGCATCGAGTACAGGGACCGCGTATATGGCTACACCTTC. This chain uses TRBV2 with TRBJ1-2; D is perhaps TRBD1 (6 bases). V lost 7 bases to trimming and J lost 5 bases, with 20 bases between them. Germline assignment: CDR1 SNHLY and CDR2 FYNNEI. This CDR3 region has 15 residues.

This CDR3 reads CASSIAGTSHYNEQFF. CDR3 DNA: TGTGCCAGTAGTATAGCGGGAACCTCCCATTACAATGAGCAGTTCTTC. This chain links TRBV19 with TRBJ2-1; possible D gene TRBD2, 5 bases. In germline, CDR1 is LNHDA, CDR2 SQIVND (reference sequence). The V end lost 1 base, the J end lost 4 bases, and 14 bases lay between the germline ends. This CDR3 comprises 16 residues.

The chain uses TRBV3-1 (or the pseudogene TRBV3-2) and TRBJ2-7; D remains unclear. Looked up from germline, CDR1 is LGHDT and CDR2 is YNNKEL (reference sequence). The CDR3 covers 11 residues. V shed 2 bases and J shed 3 bases, with 2 bases lying between them. The chain's CDR3 is CASSQLYEQYF. The CDR3 DNA is TGTGCCAGCAGCCAACTCTACGAGCAGTACTTC.

The chain employs TRBV12-3 or TRBV12-4 and TRBJ2-1; no firm D call. V was shortened by 3 bases and J by 9 bases, with 12 bases between the two germline ends. The CDR3 has 13 amino acids. The CDR3 loop reads CASSLFSGIEQFF. The CDR3 nucleotides are TGTGCCAGCAGTTTGTTCTCGGGTATTGAGCAGTTCTTC.

The rearrangement links TRBV25-1 to TRBJ1-6, with D possibly TRBD1 on 6 matching bases. From germline, CDR1 is MGHDK and CDR2 SYGVNS. The CDR3 runs 14 residues. Trimming took 5 bases from V and 9 from J, leaving 14 bases between them. Written as DNA, the CDR3 is TGTGCCAGCAGTTATTTGGGGGCAGGTTCACCCCTCCACTTT. This codes for CASSYLGAGSPLHF.

The rearrangement links TRBV5-1 to TRBJ2-7; 14 bases fit TRBD2. Per germline, CDR1 SGHRS and CDR2 YFSETQ. Trimming removed 0 bases from V and 3 bases from J; junction bases left unmatched: 2. CDR3 length equals 16 residues. The CDR3 nucleotides are TGCGCCAGCAGCTTGGGACTAGCGGGAGGGGTCTACGAGCAGTACTTC. Translation: CASSLGLAGGVYEQYF. Looking up the rest from reference TRBV5-1 and TRBJ2-7 gives the full variable domain: KAGVTQTPRYLIKTRGQQVTLSCSPISGHRSVSWYQQTPGQGLQFLFEYFSETQRNKGNFPGRFSGRQFSNSRSEMNVSTLELGDSALYLCASSLGLAGGVYEQYFGPGTRLTVT.

The table lists this clone with a count of one. This sequence joins TRBV28 and TRBJ1-3; 8 bases match TRBD1. J lost 4 bases, V lost 6 bases, and 8 bases had no gene match. Germline CDR1 and CDR2: MDHEN and SYDVKM. The CDR3 is made up of 15 amino acids. The CDR3 sequence: CASSDQGAAGNTIYF. CDR3 DNA: TGTGCCAGCAGCGATCAGGGGGCAGCCGGAAACACCATATATTTT.

This clone was found a few times. The chain joins TRBV7-3 to TRBJ2-7; no clear D gene. The germline gives CDR1 SGHTA, CDR2 FQGTGA. V was shortened by 2 bases and J by 6 bases, with 11 bases between the two germline ends. This CDR3 region has 13 residues. CDR3 loop: CASSLYVSGEQYF. DNA of the CDR3: TGTGCCAGCAGCTTATACGTCTCCGGCGAGCAGTACTTC. The complete variable domain, with remaining parts taken from reference TRBV7-3 and TRBJ2-7, reads GAGVSQTPSNKVTEKGKYVELRCDPISGHTALYWYRQSLGQGPEFLIYFQGTGAADDSGLPNDRFFAVRPEGSVSTLKIQRTERGDSAVYLCASSLYVSGEQYFGPGTRLTVT.

The gene calls are TRBV28 and TRBJ1-5; D gene uncertain. The CDR3 is made up of 12 amino acids. In germline, CDR1 is MDHEN, CDR2 SYDVKM. Trimming took off 6 bases at V and 2 bases at J, with 5 bases between the two ends. In DNA, the CDR3 is TGTGCCAGCAGCCCTGGCAATCAGCCCCAGCATTTT. Amino acid sequence: CASSPGNQPQHF. The full variable domain, completed using reference TRBV28 and TRBJ1-5, is DVKVTQSSRYLVKRTGEKVFLECVQDMDHENMFWYRQDPGLGLRLIYFSYDVKMKEKGDIPEGYSVSREKKERFSLILESASTNQTSMYLCASSPGNQPQHFGDGTRLSIL.

This chain links TRBV6-5 with TRBJ2-7; 7 positions agree with TRBD1. In germline, CDR1 is MNHEY, CDR2 SVGAGI. The junction had 8 bases not matched to a gene; V was cut back by 6 bases and J by 3 bases. The CDR3 extends over 14 amino acids. CDR3 loop: CASRSPTGRYEQYF. CDR3 nucleotide sequence: TGTGCCAGCAGAAGCCCGACAGGGCGCTACGAGCAGTACTTC.

This sequence joins TRBV25-1 and TRBJ2-3, with D possibly being TRBD2 (6 bases). The V end lost 4 bases, the J end lost 1 base, and 12 bases lay between the germline ends. This CDR3 comprises 15 residues. The V gene's germline CDR1 is MGHDK and CDR2 SYGVNS. The CDR3 region is CASSAGGICTDTQYF. The DNA for the CDR3 is TGTGCCAGCAGTGCTGGCGGGATATGCACAGATACGCAGTATTTT.